The 28 T cell receptor beta chains given below trace back to one sample, sequenced in a study of Graves' ophthalmopathy and Graves' hyperthyroidism. RNA transcripts provided the template for amplifying TCR beta CDR3 regions. The first-round RT-PCR employed HTBI primers together with the Qiagen OneStep RT-PCR kit. A multiplex PCR was then performed as the second round. TCRdb processed the multiplex PCR reads anew with MiXCR; each CDR3 protein has one entry. The sample shows about 700,000 distinct CDR3 sequences, about 40% of them seen only once. Input material: peripheral blood. The receptors here all came from an adult man with Graves' ophthalmopathy.

At least ten counts were recorded for this clonotype. The J gene is TRBJ2-5, the V gene TRBV5-6, with D perhaps matching TRBD1 (5 bases). The CDR3 totals 14 residues. The V end lost 4 bases, the J end lost 3 bases, and 13 bases lay between the germline ends. Germline CDR1 reads SGHDT; CDR2 reads YYEEEE. Here the CDR3 DNA reads TGTGCCAGCAGCCAGACAGCATCAGAAGAGACCCAGTACTTC. This sequence encodes CASSQTASEETQYF.

This clonotype was counted between two and nine times. V and J are TRBV7-9 and TRBJ2-7, with D possibly TRBD1 on 6 matching bases. This CDR3 contains 13 residues. Between the trimmed V and J ends, which lost 8 bases and 6 bases, there was a span of 17 bases. The germline V gene encodes CDR1 SEHNR and CDR2 FQNEAQ (reference sequence). The CDR3, as DNA: TGTGCCAGCCGCCGAGGAACAGGGTTCGAGCAGTACTTC. Protein: CASRRGTGFEQYF.

The CDR3 region is CASSQAFRATNSYGYTF. As DNA, the CDR3 is TGTGCCAGCAGCCAGGCCTTCCGGGCCACCAATAGCTATGGCTACACCTTC. The J gene is TRBJ1-2, the V gene TRBV7-2; D gene ambiguous. Deletions cut 5 bases from V and 4 bases from J, with 23 bases between. Germline CDR1 SGHTA, CDR2 FQGNSA. The CDR3 is 17 amino acids.

This chain connects TRBV5-5 to TRBJ2-7; 12 nucleotides align to TRBD2. The CDR3 runs to 16 residues. Trimming at V came to 1 base and at J to 3 bases, leaving 5 bases not matched to a gene. Germline V gives CDR1 SGHKS, CDR2 YYEKEE (reference sequence). This CDR3 is CASSLRGLAGFYEQYF. The CDR3, as DNA: TGTGCCAGCAGCTTGCGGGGACTAGCGGGCTTCTACGAGCAGTACTTC.

J is TRBJ2-5 and V is TRBV7-9; 10 bases are shared with TRBD2. The end of the DNA aligns better with TRBJ2-1, so the J call may be wrong. CDR1 and CDR2 from the germline V gene are SEHNR and FQNEAQ (reference sequence). The CDR3 is 15 residues long. The CDR3 here is CASSLTSGEGNEQFF. The CDR3 nucleotides read TGTGCCAGCAGCTTAACTAGCGGGGAAGGCAATGAGCAGTTCTTC.

This clonotype was picked up many times. The CDR3 DNA follows: TGTGCCAGCAGTGATAGTGGGAGGAGCAGGGCTTTCTTT. Its translation: CASSDSGRSRAFF. V usage is TRBV2 and J usage is TRBJ1-1; D not certain. This CDR3 is 13 amino acids long. Trimming stripped 3 bases from V and 11 bases from J, with 16 bases between. Per the germline V gene, CDR1 is SNHLY and CDR2 is FYNNEI. Using reference TRBV2 and TRBJ1-1 for the parts outside the CDR3, the full variable domain is EPEVTQTPSHQVTQMGQEVILRCVPISNHLYFYWYRQILGQKVEFLVSFYNNEISEKSEIFDDQFSVERPDGSNFTLKIRSTKLEDSAMYFCASSDSGRSRAFFGQGTRLTVV.

This clonotype was seen only a few times. The chain recombines TRBV6-5 with TRBJ2-2; weak D call: TRBD2 (5 bases). The CDR3 runs to 16 residues. V shed 2 bases and J shed 4 bases, with 14 bases lying between them. Germline V gives CDR1 MNHEY, CDR2 SVGAGI. CDR3 amino acids: CASSYRYDYPTGELFF. The CDR3 nucleotides read TGTGCCAGCAGTTACCGCTACGACTATCCCACCGGGGAGCTGTTTTTT.

In regard to this clonotype: This could be a read error, since a much larger clone is one nucleotide away. The V call is TRBV20-1, the J call TRBJ1-2, with 7 bases fitting TRBD1. Germline CDR1 and CDR2: DFQATT and SNEGSKA (reference sequence). This CDR3 spans 15 amino acids. Germline trimming cut 2 bases from V and 3 bases from J; bases unmatched to any gene: 9. As DNA, the CDR3 is TGCAGTGCTAGAATACTGAGACAGGGAGACTATGGCTACACCTTC. The encoded protein is CSARILRQGDYGYTF.

This clonotype was observed a handful of times. The chain links TRBV25-1 to TRBJ2-1, with D hard to call. With 3 bases removed from V and 6 bases from J, the gap between germline ends came to 6 bases. Germline V lookup: CDR1 MGHDK, CDR2 SYGVNS. The CDR3 consists of 12 residues. The chain's CDR3 is CASSDPSNEQFF. CDR3 DNA sequence: TGTGCCAGCAGTGACCCCTCCAATGAGCAGTTCTTC.

The chain recombines TRBV20-1 with TRBJ2-7; TRBD2 is a possible D gene (6 bases). The CDR3 is 15 amino acids. Trimming cost V 5 bases and J 2 bases, with 19 bases left between them. Germline V gene data show CDR1 as DFQATT and CDR2 as SNEGSKA (reference sequence). CDR3 region: CSASERHGGAYEQYF. In DNA, the CDR3 is TGCAGTGCTTCCGAGAGGCATGGAGGGGCCTACGAGCAGTACTTC.

This clonotype appeared many times. The chain is built from TRBV7-2 and TRBJ2-7; TRBD2 matches 9 bases. This CDR3 spans 15 amino acids. Germline V lookup: CDR1 SGHTA, CDR2 FQGNSA. Trimming removed 1 base from V and 3 bases from J; junction bases left unmatched: 4. The CDR3 DNA is TGTGCCAGCAGCTTAGAGCCAGCGGGGGGCTACGAGCAGTACTTC. Amino acids: CASSLEPAGGYEQYF.

This clonotype was observed at least ten times. The J gene is TRBJ2-7, the V gene TRBV7-3; D remains unclear. The germline V gene encodes CDR1 SGHTA and CDR2 FQGTGA. Deletions cut 4 bases from V and 3 bases from J, with 10 bases between. The CDR3 has 13 amino acids. The CDR3 sequence is CASSSSPGYEQYF. For the CDR3, the DNA is TGTGCCAGCAGCTCGTCACCCGGCTACGAGCAGTACTTC.

This rearrangement joins TRBV20-1 to TRBJ1-5; TRBD1 is a possible D gene (5 bases). The length of the CDR3 is 14 residues. V dropped 1 base and J dropped 6 bases, with 13 bases sitting between them. CDR1 is DFQATT and CDR2 is SNEGSKA in the germline V gene (reference sequence). The CDR3 spells CSARGGGDAQPQHF. The CDR3 nucleotides are TGCAGTGCTAGAGGAGGCGGGGACGCTCAGCCCCAGCATTTT.

The genes are TRBV5-1 and TRBJ1-1; tentatively, D is TRBD1 (6 bases). V was shortened by 6 bases and J by 0 bases, with 12 bases between the two germline ends. The germline V gene encodes CDR1 SGHRS and CDR2 YFSETQ. The CDR3 runs to 14 residues. The CDR3 nucleotides read TGCGCCAGCACCGCGGGACAAATGAACACTGAAGCTTTCTTT. Protein: CASTAGQMNTEAFF.

This chain joins TRBV10-3 and TRBJ2-7; 7 bases match TRBD2. Germline CDR1 and CDR2: ENHRY and SYGVKD. The CDR3 has 15 amino acids. Losses at the gene ends were 5 bases for V and 4 bases for J; bases not matched to a gene: 11. Here the CDR3 DNA reads TGTGCCATCAGTTACTTGGCGGGAGTCCGGTACGAGCAGTACTTC. Translation gives CAISYLAGVRYEQYF.

Many counts were recorded for this clonotype. J is TRBJ1-3 and V is TRBV6-5, with D hard to call. Germline V gene data show CDR1 as MNHEY and CDR2 as SVGAGI. This CDR3 comprises 15 residues. Trimming took 6 bases from V and 4 from J, leaving 16 bases between them. The CDR3 DNA sequence: TGTGCCAGCAGCCCACGAAGCGGGCCCGGAAACACCATATATTTT. Protein: CASSPRSGPGNTIYF.

This clonotype showed up many times. The V and J genes are TRBV7-8 and TRBJ2-7; D may be TRBD1 (6 bases). The CDR3 spans 15 residues. The germline CDR1 and CDR2 sequences are SGHVS and FQNEAQ. V lost 6 bases and J 4 bases, leaving 19 bases between the germline ends. The CDR3 here is CASSPVQGTTYEQYF. CDR3 bases: TGTGCCAGCAGTCCTGTCCAGGGGACGACGTACGAGCAGTACTTC.

The V and J genes are TRBV2 and TRBJ1-1; unclear D gene. V was cut by 8 bases and J by 1 base, with 14 bases left in between. This CDR3 spans 14 amino acids. Germline V CDR1 and CDR2: SNHLY, FYNNEI. CDR3 in amino acids: CASLRGLTNTEAFF. The CDR3 DNA follows: TGTGCCAGCTTGAGAGGGCTTACGAACACTGAAGCTTTCTTT.

There are a few counts of this clonotype. This sequence joins TRBV10-1 and TRBJ2-3; D not resolved. The germline gives CDR1 WNHNN, CDR2 SYGVQD (reference sequence). The CDR3 sequence is 14 residues long. With 8 bases removed from V and 4 bases from J, the gap between germline ends came to 16 bases. CDR3 protein: CASPAPTRPDTQYF. CDR3 DNA: TGCGCCAGCCCAGCTCCCACACGGCCAGATACGCAGTATTTT.

The CDR3 is CAISPSGDRDNSPLHF. The CDR3, as DNA: TGTGCCATCAGTCCCTCGGGGGACAGGGATAATTCACCCCTCCACTTT. This chain uses TRBV10-3 with TRBJ1-6; 9 nucleotides match TRBD1. Trimming took 5 bases from V and 5 from J; bases not matched to a gene: 7. This CDR3 spans 16 amino acids. Germline CDR1 ENHRY, CDR2 SYGVKD.

Turning to this clonotype: One base away lies a much larger clone, so this may be a sequencing read error. The V and J genes are TRBV2 and TRBJ1-5; possibly TRBD1 for D (5 bases). The germline gives CDR1 SNHLY, CDR2 FYNNEI. The CDR3 sequence is 15 residues long. In DNA, the CDR3 is TGTGCCAGCAGTTACGTGGGACGACCAGATCAGTCCCAGCATTTT. This codes for CASSYVGRPDQSQHF.

The chain has TRBV7-9 and TRBJ1-4; a weak D match, TRBD1 (5 bases). The CDR3 is 14 amino acids. The V gene's germline CDR1 is SEHNR and CDR2 FQNEAQ (reference sequence). Trimming stripped 6 bases from V and 10 bases from J, with 18 bases between. DNA of the CDR3: TGTGCCAGCAGATGGGGACTCCTTGGTGGAAAACTGTTTTTT. Translating it yields CASRWGLLGGKLFF.

The CDR3 loop reads CASSDVGAYEHF. CDR3 nucleotide sequence: TGCGCCAGCAGCGACGTGGGAGCCTACGAGCATTTT. The V gene is TRBV4-1, the J gene TRBJ1-5; D remains ambiguous. This CDR3 comprises 12 residues. Trimming stripped 5 bases from V and 14 bases from J, with 16 bases between. CDR1 MGHRA and CDR2 YSYEKL come from the germline V gene.

The chain uses TRBV7-9 and TRBJ2-1; D not certain. The CDR3 consists of 17 residues. The V and J ends lost 2 bases and 1 base respectively, with 15 bases between them. The germline CDR1 and CDR2 sequences are SEHNR and FQNEAQ (reference sequence). CDR3 in DNA: TGTGCCAGCAGCTTACCCCCAGGTAGAGCTTCCTACAATGAGCAGTTCTTC. Its translation is CASSLPPGRASYNEQFF. Combining the CDR3 with reference TRBV7-9 and TRBJ2-1 gives the whole variable domain DTGVSQNPRHKITKRGQNVTFRCDPISEHNRLYWYRQTLGQGPEFLTYFQNEAQLEKSRLLSDRFSAERPKGSFSTLEIQRTEQGDSAMYLCASSLPPGRASYNEQFFGPGTRLTVL.

At least ten counts were recorded for this clonotype. CDR3 region: CASSLGENQPQHF. In DNA, the CDR3 is TGTGCCAGCAGCTTAGGGGAGAATCAGCCCCAGCATTTT. V is TRBV7-9 and J is TRBJ1-5; the D is unclear. There are 13 residues in the CDR3. V was cut by 1 base and J by 4 bases, with 5 bases left in between. In germline, CDR1 is SEHNR, CDR2 FQNEAQ (reference sequence).

This clonotype was seen many times. This chain joins TRBV12-3 or TRBV12-4 and TRBJ1-1; 10 positions match TRBD1. V lost 1 base and J lost 11; bases outside the gene matches: 13. The CDR3 totals 16 residues. DNA for the CDR3: TGTGCCAGCAGTTTAGAAGCGGGGACAGGGGATTGGATGGCTTTCTTT. Translating it yields CASSLEAGTGDWMAFF.

Note on this clonotype: A read error may account for a junction end that differs from germline. The rearrangement uses TRBV5-1 and TRBJ2-6; either TRBD1 or TRBD2 may fit D (5 bases each). Germline CDR1 and CDR2: SGHRS and YFSETQ. The length of the CDR3 is 15 residues. In DNA, the CDR3 is TGTGCCAGCAGCGCTTCAGGGACCGGGGCCAACGTCCTGACTTTC. Its translation: CASSASGTGANVLTF. Together with reference TRBV5-1 and TRBJ2-6, the CDR3 gives the full variable domain: KAGVTQTPRYLIKTRGQQVTLSCSPISGHRSVSWYQQTPGQGLQFLFEYFSETQRNKGNFPGRFSGRQFSNSRSEMNVSTLELGDSALYLCASSASGTGANVLTFGAGSRLTVL.

This clonotype was counted ten times or more. The chain is built from TRBV7-8 and TRBJ1-1; D unclear. V lost 2 bases to trimming and J lost 3 bases, with 10 bases between them. The CDR3 has 14 amino acids. Germline V gene lookup returns CDR1 SGHVS and CDR2 FQNEAQ. CDR3 sequence reads: CASSLTDTDTEAFF. CDR3 nucleotide sequence: TGTGCCAGCAGCTTAACAGATACCGACACTGAAGCTTTCTTT.